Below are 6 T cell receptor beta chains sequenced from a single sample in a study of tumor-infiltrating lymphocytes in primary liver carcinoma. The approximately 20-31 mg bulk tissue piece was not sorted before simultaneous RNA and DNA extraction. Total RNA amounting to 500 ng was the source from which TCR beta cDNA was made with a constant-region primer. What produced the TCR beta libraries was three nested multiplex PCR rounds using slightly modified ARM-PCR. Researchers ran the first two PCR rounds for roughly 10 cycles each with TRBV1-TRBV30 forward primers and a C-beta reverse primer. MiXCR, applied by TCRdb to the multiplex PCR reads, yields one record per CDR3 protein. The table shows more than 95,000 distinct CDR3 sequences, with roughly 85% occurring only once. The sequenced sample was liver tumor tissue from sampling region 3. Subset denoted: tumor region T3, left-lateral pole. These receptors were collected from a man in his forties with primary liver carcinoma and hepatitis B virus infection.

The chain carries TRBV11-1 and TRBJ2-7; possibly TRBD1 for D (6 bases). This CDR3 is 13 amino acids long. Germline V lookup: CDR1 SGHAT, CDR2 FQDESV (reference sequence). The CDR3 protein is CSRRGKRSYEQYF. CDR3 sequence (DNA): TGTAGCAGAAGGGGGAAGCGATCCTACGAGCAGTACTTC.

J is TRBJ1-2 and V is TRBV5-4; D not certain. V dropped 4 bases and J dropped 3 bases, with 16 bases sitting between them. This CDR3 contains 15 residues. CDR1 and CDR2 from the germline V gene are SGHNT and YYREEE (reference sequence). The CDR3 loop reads CASSPGRALDYGYTF. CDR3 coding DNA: TGTGCCAGCAGCCCGGGGAGGGCACTGGACTATGGCTACACCTTC.

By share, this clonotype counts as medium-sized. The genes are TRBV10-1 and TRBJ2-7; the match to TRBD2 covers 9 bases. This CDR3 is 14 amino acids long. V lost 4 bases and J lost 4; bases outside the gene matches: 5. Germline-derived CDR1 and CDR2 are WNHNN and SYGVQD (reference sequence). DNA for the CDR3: TGCGCCAGCAGTGGGGAGACTAGCGGATACGAGCAGTACTTC. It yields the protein CASSGETSGYEQYF.

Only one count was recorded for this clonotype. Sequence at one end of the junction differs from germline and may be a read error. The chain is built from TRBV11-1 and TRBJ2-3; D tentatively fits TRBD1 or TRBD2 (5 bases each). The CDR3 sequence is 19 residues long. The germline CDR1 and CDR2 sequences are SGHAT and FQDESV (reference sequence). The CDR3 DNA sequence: TGTGACAGCAGCTCTGGGGGAAGCTCCTTTGGAGCCCGCACAGATACGCAGTATTTT. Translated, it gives CDSSSGGSSFGARTDTQYF.

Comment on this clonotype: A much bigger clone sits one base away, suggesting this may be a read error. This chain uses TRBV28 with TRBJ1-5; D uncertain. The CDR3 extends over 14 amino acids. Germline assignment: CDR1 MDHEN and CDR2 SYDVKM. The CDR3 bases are TGTGCCAGCAAGATGGGGAGGGATCACCAGCCCCACCATTTT. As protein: CASKMGRDHQPHHF.

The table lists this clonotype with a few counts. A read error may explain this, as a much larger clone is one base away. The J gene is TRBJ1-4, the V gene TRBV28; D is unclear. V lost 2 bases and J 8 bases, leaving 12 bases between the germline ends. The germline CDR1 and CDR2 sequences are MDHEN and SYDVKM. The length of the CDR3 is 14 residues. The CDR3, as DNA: TGTGCCAGCAGTTTACTCGGGGTAAACGAAAAACTGTTTTTT. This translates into CASSLLGVNEKLFF.